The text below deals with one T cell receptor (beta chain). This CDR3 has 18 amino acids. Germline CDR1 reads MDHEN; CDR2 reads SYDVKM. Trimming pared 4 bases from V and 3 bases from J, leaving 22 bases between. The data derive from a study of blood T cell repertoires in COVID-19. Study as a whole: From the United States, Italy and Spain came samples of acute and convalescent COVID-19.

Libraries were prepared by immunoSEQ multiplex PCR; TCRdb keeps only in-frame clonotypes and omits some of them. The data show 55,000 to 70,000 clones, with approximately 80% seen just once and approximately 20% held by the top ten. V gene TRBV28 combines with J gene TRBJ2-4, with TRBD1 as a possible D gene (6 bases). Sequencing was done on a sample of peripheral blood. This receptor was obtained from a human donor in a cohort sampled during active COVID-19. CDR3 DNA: TGTGCCAGCAGTTACCCTGGCTGGGAAGGGGGTTACAAAAACATTCAGTACTTC. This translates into CASSYPGWEGGYKNIQYF.